This T cell receptor (beta chain) was captured in a study of T cells after yellow fever vaccination. Each CDR3 protein is one row after TCRdb ran MiXCR on the 5' RACE reads. The table records over 250,000 distinct CDR3 sequences, over 3.5% of them present only once. This CDR3 spans 15 amino acids. Trimming took 4 bases from V and 7 from J; bases not matched to a gene: 10. CDR1 and CDR2 (germline): DFQATT, SNEGSKA (reference sequence). Study-wide results and limits: Among primary-vaccination clones, most reappeared after the booster, at 96% for CD4 and 85% to 90% for CD8.

This clonotype was observed a handful of times. The antigen is not known. The sequence was collected from a man aged 18 to 35 who received the YFV17D yellow fever vaccine. The rearrangement joins TRBV20-1 to TRBJ2-3; 11 nucleotides align to TRBD1. This sample comprised PBMCs, obtained 5 days after the yellow fever booster vaccination. CDR3 in DNA: TGCAGTGCTATCGCCCCGGGACAGGGGGGAAATACGCAGTATTTT. It codes for CSAIAPGQGGNTQYF.